The 24 T cell receptor beta chains below were found in one sample sequenced in a study of blood T cell repertoires in COVID-19. The repertoire was sequenced with immunoSEQ multiplex PCR; TCRdb's copy has only in-frame clones and lacks some. The sample includes 150,000 to 200,000 clones, approximately 90% seen only once; the top ten take around 12%. Sequencing was performed on peripheral blood. These receptors originate from an older woman with COVID-19, enrolled during active disease.

This chain uses TRBV5-6 with TRBJ1-2, with TRBD1 matching over 7 bases. The V gene's germline CDR1 is SGHDT and CDR2 YYEEEE. Trimming cost V 4 bases and J 5 bases; bases outside gene matches: 11. This CDR3 has 15 residues. CDR3 sequence: CASSLAVDREYGYTF. CDR3 bases: TGTGCCAGCAGCCTAGCCGTTGACAGGGAATATGGCTACACCTTC.

The sample holds a few counts of this clone. The chain combines TRBV9 with TRBJ2-5, with a possible D match to TRBD2 (6 bases). The CDR3 is made up of 17 amino acids. CDR1 and CDR2 from the germline V gene are SGDLS and YYNGEE. Between the trimmed V and J ends, which lost 4 bases and 3 bases, there was a span of 22 bases. DNA of the CDR3: TGTGCCAGCAGCTCGGGCCGTGAGCGGGCGAGAAAAGAGACCCAGTACTTC. As protein: CASSSGRERARKETQYF.

The chain combines TRBV19 with TRBJ1-5, with a possible D match to TRBD1 (6 bases). Germline V gives CDR1 LNHDA, CDR2 SQIVND (reference sequence). V was clipped by 4 bases and J by 7 bases, with 11 bases between them. The CDR3 runs to 13 residues. CDR3 sequence (DNA): TGTGCCAGTAGTAGGTCAGGGGAACAGCCCCAGCATTTT. Translating gives CASSRSGEQPQHF.

The V and J genes are TRBV3-1 (or the pseudogene TRBV3-2) and TRBJ2-7, with D perhaps TRBD1 (6 bases). The CDR3 extends over 13 amino acids. The germline V gene encodes CDR1 LGHDT and CDR2 YNNKEL (reference sequence). With 0 bases removed from V and 13 bases from J, the gap between germline ends came to 16 bases. The CDR3 loop is CASSQDMTGAIYF. The CDR3 coding sequence is TGTGCCAGCAGCCAAGATATGACAGGAGCAATCTACTTC.

The chain joins TRBV11-2 to TRBJ2-2, with 9 bases lining up with TRBD1. CDR3 size: 14 residues. The trim removed 4 bases at V and 6 bases at J, leaving 3 bases unmatched. Germline values: CDR1 SGHAT, CDR2 FQNNGV. CDR3: CASSSGQGAGELFF. CDR3 sequence (DNA): TGTGCCAGCAGCTCGGGACAGGGTGCCGGGGAGCTGTTTTTT.

This sequence joins TRBV6-4 and TRBJ2-5; D may be TRBD2 (6 bases). The CDR3 length is 16 residues. The germline CDR1 and CDR2 sequences are MRHNA and SNTAGT. The V and J ends lost 4 bases and 5 bases respectively, with 20 bases between them. The CDR3: CASSGPTRRVKETQYF. Here the CDR3 DNA reads TGTGCCAGCAGTGGGCCTACTAGGAGGGTGAAGGAGACCCAGTACTTC.

The chain combines TRBV28 with TRBJ2-7; D is unclear. The CDR3 extends over 15 amino acids. Germline assignment: CDR1 MDHEN and CDR2 SYDVKM. Trimming removed 4 bases from V and 0 bases from J, with 13 bases in between. This CDR3 reads CASSSPSLSSYEQYF. Written as DNA, the CDR3 is TGTGCCAGCAGTTCCCCGTCCCTAAGCTCCTACGAGCAGTACTTC.

The chain joins TRBV3-1 (or the pseudogene TRBV3-2) to TRBJ2-3, with 12 positions matching TRBD2. Germline V gene sequence: CDR1 LGHDT, CDR2 YNNKEL (reference sequence). The CDR3 consists of 16 residues. Trimming took 4 bases from V and 2 from J; bases not matched to a gene: 4. CDR3 in amino acids: CASSLGLAGITDTQYF. The CDR3 region has the DNA TGTGCCAGCAGCCTAGGACTAGCGGGAATCACAGATACGCAGTATTTT.

The V and J genes are TRBV10-3 and TRBJ2-5; 8 bases match TRBD1. From germline, CDR1 is ENHRY and CDR2 SYGVKD. Unmatched junction bases numbered 2, after V lost 7 bases and J lost 1 base. This CDR3 is 13 amino acids long. The CDR3 loop reads CAITDRAQETQYF. The CDR3 DNA follows: TGTGCCATCACGGACAGGGCCCAAGAGACCCAGTACTTC.

The chain joins TRBV25-1 to TRBJ1-5, with D maybe TRBD1 (6 bases). V lost 7 bases, J lost 4 bases, and 11 bases lay in between. Germline CDR1 reads MGHDK; CDR2 reads SYGVNS. The CDR3 runs 13 residues. The CDR3 nucleotides are TGTGCCAGCACCACAGGGCAGAATCAGCCCCAGCATTTT. It specifies CASTTGQNQPQHF. Complete variable domain (other parts from reference TRBV25-1 and TRBJ1-5): EADIYQTPRYLVIGTGKKITLECSQTMGHDKMYWYQQDPGMELHLIHYSYGVNSTEKGDLSSESTVSRIRTEHFPLTLESARPSHTSQYLCASTTGQNQPQHFGDGTRLSIL.

The J gene is TRBJ2-7, the V gene TRBV29-1; 9 nucleotides agree with TRBD1. The CDR3 length is 14 residues. Germline V gene data show CDR1 as SQVTM and CDR2 as ANQGSEA. The J segment lost 2 bases and the V segment lost 4 bases, leaving 6 bases of the junction unmatched. The CDR3 is CSVAWTGDPYEQYF. The CDR3 DNA is TGCAGCGTTGCATGGACAGGGGACCCCTACGAGCAGTACTTC.

V gene TRBV12-3 or TRBV12-4 combines with J gene TRBJ2-7, with 8 bases fitting TRBD1. Unmatched junction bases numbered 1, after V lost 2 bases and J lost 7 bases. The CDR3 is 12 residues long. CDR3 sequence reads: CASSLTGGEQYF. In DNA, the CDR3 is TGTGCCAGCAGTTTAACAGGGGGGGAGCAGTACTTC.

V is TRBV19 and J is TRBJ1-1; D is ambiguous. The CDR3 length is 11 residues. Between the trimmed V and J ends, which lost 6 bases and 6 bases, there was a span of 8 bases. From germline, CDR1 is LNHDA and CDR2 SQIVND (reference sequence). The CDR3 coding sequence is TGTGCCAGTAGCCGGCTAGCTGAAGCTTTCTTT. Protein product: CASSRLAEAFF.

The chain couples TRBV6-5 to TRBJ2-7, with 7 bases matching TRBD1. J was trimmed by 0 bases and V by 6 bases; bases with no gene match: 8. In germline, CDR1 is MNHEY, CDR2 SVGAGI. The CDR3 consists of 15 residues. The CDR3 nucleotides are TGTGCCAGCAGGGACAGGCCTAGTAGCTCCTACGAGCAGTACTTC. It codes for CASRDRPSSSYEQYF.

This chain links TRBV27 with TRBJ2-5; TRBD2 agrees at 7 bases. This CDR3 is 15 amino acids long. Germline V lookup: CDR1 MNHEY, CDR2 SMNVEV (reference sequence). With V trimmed by 1 base and J by 3 bases, 5 bases remained unmatched. This CDR3 is CASSLFFAGEETQYF. The CDR3 DNA reads TGTGCCAGCAGTTTATTTTTTGCGGGAGAAGAGACCCAGTACTTC.

The chain couples TRBV6-5 to TRBJ1-5, with TRBD1 identical over 7 bases. CDR1 MNHEY and CDR2 SVGAGI come from the germline V gene. Trimming at V came to 4 bases and at J to 2 bases, leaving 5 bases not matched to a gene. This CDR3 spans 15 amino acids. The CDR3, as DNA: TGTGCCAGCAGTTCCCGCGGGACAGGCAATCAGCCCCAGCATTTT. Translation gives CASSSRGTGNQPQHF.

The chain employs TRBV11-3 and TRBJ2-5; 10 bases align to TRBD1. The V gene's germline CDR1 is SGHNT and CDR2 YENEEA. The CDR3 spans 15 residues. The ends lost 5 bases at V and 5 bases at J; junction bases unmatched: 8. The CDR3 region is CASSLVGQGTETQYF. CDR3 coding DNA: TGTGCCAGCAGCCTGGTGGGACAGGGGACCGAGACCCAGTACTTC.

This chain connects TRBV28 to TRBJ2-3, with 8 positions matching TRBD1. With 5 bases clipped from V and 4 bases from J, the junction kept 5 bases outside the gene matches. In germline, CDR1 is MDHEN, CDR2 SYDVKM. The CDR3 is 14 amino acids. CDR3 in amino acids: CASSRPRGPDTQYF. The CDR3 nucleotides read TGTGCCAGCAGTCGACCCAGGGGGCCAGATACGCAGTATTTT.

The genes are TRBV5-1 and TRBJ1-2; 8 bases are a match to TRBD1. With 4 bases clipped from V and 5 bases from J, the junction kept 10 bases outside the gene matches. The CDR3 covers 15 residues. From germline, CDR1 is SGHRS and CDR2 YFSETQ. Here the CDR3 DNA reads TGCGCCAGCAGCCTACAGACAGGGGTCGATTATGGCTACACCTTC. It translates to CASSLQTGVDYGYTF.

The V gene is TRBV5-1, the J gene TRBJ2-7; tentative D call: TRBD1 (6 bases). The germline V gene has CDR1 SGHRS and CDR2 YFSETQ. This CDR3 region has 14 residues. V dropped 5 bases and J dropped 3 bases, with 15 bases sitting between them. The CDR3 nucleotides are TGCGCCAGCAGTCCCGGGACACCGATCTACGAGCAGTACTTC. It encodes CASSPGTPIYEQYF.

Turning to this clone: The sample carries other DNA sequences with the same CDR3. This rearrangement joins TRBV5-1 to TRBJ2-2, with a possible D match to TRBD2 (5 bases). CDR1 SGHRS and CDR2 YFSETQ come from the germline V gene. The CDR3 covers 13 residues. V gave up 0 bases and J gave up 7 bases, with 7 bases separating them. The CDR3 spells CASSLVGGGELFF. DNA for the CDR3: TGCGCCAGCAGCTTGGTTGGAGGCGGGGAGCTGTTTTTT.

V is TRBV19 and J is TRBJ2-3, with 7 bases fitting TRBD2. The V gene's germline CDR1 is LNHDA and CDR2 SQIVND (reference sequence). V lost 3 bases and J lost 5; bases outside the gene matches: 2. The CDR3 sequence is 13 residues long. CDR3 DNA sequence: TGTGCCAGTAGTATGGGGGGGAGAGATACGCAGTATTTT. It translates to CASSMGGRDTQYF. Complete variable domain (other parts from reference TRBV19 and TRBJ2-3): DGGITQSPKYLFRKEGQNVTLSCEQNLNHDAMYWYRQDPGQGLRLIYYSQIVNDFQKGDIAEGYSVSREKKESFPLTVTSAQKNPTAFYLCASSMGGRDTQYFGPGTRLTVL.

This clone was counted only a few times. CDR3 DNA: TGTGCCAGCTCACTTGGAACAGGGGGTCAGCCCCAGCATTTT. Translation: CASSLGTGGQPQHF. The chain joins TRBV18 to TRBJ1-5, with 8 positions matching TRBD1. With 4 bases clipped from V and 6 bases from J, the junction kept 5 bases outside the gene matches. Germline loops: CDR1 KGHSH, CDR2 LQKENI. CDR3 length: 14 residues.

In the case of this clone: One junction end does not reproduce the germline sequence, and a read error may be involved. The chain couples TRBV18 to TRBJ1-4; no firm D call. The CDR3 runs 11 residues. Germline loops: CDR1 KGHSH, CDR2 LQKENI. The CDR3 loop is CASSTNEKLFF. In DNA, the CDR3 is TGTGCCAGCTCAACAAATGAAAAACTGTTTTTT.